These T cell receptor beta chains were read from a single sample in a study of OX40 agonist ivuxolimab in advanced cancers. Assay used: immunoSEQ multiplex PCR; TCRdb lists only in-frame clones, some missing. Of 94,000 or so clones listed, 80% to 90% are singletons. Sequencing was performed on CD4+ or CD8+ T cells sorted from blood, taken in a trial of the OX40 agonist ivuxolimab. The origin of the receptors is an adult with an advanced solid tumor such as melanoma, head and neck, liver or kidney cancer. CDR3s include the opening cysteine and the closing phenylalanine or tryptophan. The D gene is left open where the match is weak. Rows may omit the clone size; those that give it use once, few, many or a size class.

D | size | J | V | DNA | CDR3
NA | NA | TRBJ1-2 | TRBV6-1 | TGTGCCAGCAAGGCAGATGGGATAGGCTATGGCTACACCTTC | CASKADGIGYGYTF
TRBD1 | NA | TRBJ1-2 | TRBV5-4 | TGTGCCAGCAGCTCTACAGGGGGCGCGGGGTATGGCTACACCTTC | CASSSTGGAGYGYTF
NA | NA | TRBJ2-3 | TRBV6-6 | TGTGCCAGCAGTTATGGGCAGGCAGATACGCAGTATTTT | CASSYGQADTQYF
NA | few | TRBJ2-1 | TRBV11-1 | TGTGCCAGCAGCTTAGGATTGCTTGGGGGCAGTGAGCAGTTCTTC | CASSLGLLGGSEQFF
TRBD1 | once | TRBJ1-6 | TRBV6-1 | TGTGCCAGCGGAGACAGGGTGGGGAATAATTCACCCCTCCACTTT | CASGDRVGNNSPLHF
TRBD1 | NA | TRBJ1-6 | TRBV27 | TGTGCCAGCAGTGTGACAGGGGGCTTACCCCTCCACTTT | CASSVTGGLPLHF
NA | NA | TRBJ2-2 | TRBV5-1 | TGCGCCAGCAGCTTAGACGGGGGCACCGGGGAGCTGTTTTTT | CASSLDGGTGELFF
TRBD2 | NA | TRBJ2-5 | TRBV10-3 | TGTGCCATCAGTGAAGGTAGCGGGGACGAGACCCAGTACTTC | CAISEGSGDETQYF
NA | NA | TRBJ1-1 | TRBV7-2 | TGTGCCAGCAGCTTGGGGTACACTGAAGCTTTCTTT | CASSLGYTEAFF
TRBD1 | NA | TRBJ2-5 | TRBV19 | TGTGCCAGTAGCGGTGACAGGGGGCGAGAGACCCAGTACTTC | CASSGDRGRETQYF
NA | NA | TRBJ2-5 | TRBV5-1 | TGCGCCAGCAGCAAGGAGACAGCGGGCCAAGAGACCCAGTACTTC | CASSKETAGQETQYF
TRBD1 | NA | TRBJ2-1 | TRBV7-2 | TGTGCCAGCAGCCCTCGACAGGGGGCCTACAATGAGCAGTTCTTC | CASSPRQGAYNEQFF
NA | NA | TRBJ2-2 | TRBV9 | TGTGCCAGCAGCGTAAGGGTAGGGAGTACCGGGGAGCTGTTTTTT | CASSVRVGSTGELFF
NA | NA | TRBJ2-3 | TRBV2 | TGTGCCAGCAGTGAACCCCGCAGGGGCCATACGCAGTATTTT | CASSEPRRGHTQYF